This T cell receptor beta chain was captured by sequencing in a study of cytomegalovirus exposure and HLA in healthy donors (dated 2017 in TCRdb). As for the study more broadly: An earlier analysis of approximately 590 of the donors reported about 250 Gb of sequence data and more than 90 million unique TCR beta sequences from some 180 million T cells. About 310 gigabases of sequencing data and around 87 million unique TCR sequences were included in an early release covering 550 to 800 HLA-typed donors. The genetic ancestry cluster associated with self-reported Caucasian donors included roughly four fifths of the roughly 400 genotyped donors. The study aimed to test whether signatures of past pathogen exposure could be identified by cataloging public T cell receptors. Using immunosequencing, the study profiled T cell repertoires from fewer than 850 subjects and related those repertoires to cytomegalovirus serostatus. Along with the roughly 670-subject first cohort, a separate validation cohort of over a hundred different subjects was used. To predict cytomegalovirus infection status, the study combined high-throughput TCR immunosequencing, statistical association of individual TCRs with disease status, and machine learning. A later analysis re-examined previously published TCR beta repertoires from 610 or so donors and added high-resolution HLA genotyping to investigate patterns of TCR occurrence. The later analysis used no new phenotypic data to find candidate immune exposures, relying instead on TCR beta sequences and their occurrence across donors. An earlier analysis of 587 of the donors used high-throughput TCR beta sequencing to judge whether each TCR beta V gene segment behaved as functional or pseudogenic. Donor age, sex, ethnicity and CMV serostatus were compiled alongside the repertoire data. Genome-wide SNP genotypes for about three fifths of the 666 donors were used in a later genetic analysis, which treated that subset as a discovery cohort. Every discovery cohort repertoire had been produced on one sequencing platform. HLA typing included class I and class II loci at four-digit resolution. The number of typed donors differed by locus: about 629-630 for A, B, C, DRB1 and DQB1; roughly 510 for DQA1; over 600 for DPA1; and roughly 490 for DPB1. Roughly 5 DR-DQ haplotypes were handled as single units for association and clustering because linkage in the cohort was strong. On average, roughly 200,000 unique TCR beta nucleotide sequences were sequenced per donor among several hundred genotyped donors of the cohort, with approximately 18% of those sequences being non-productive.

The paper as a whole reports these results and caveats: An earlier analysis of around 540 of the donors showed that most TCR beta V segments appeared in productive rearrangements either about 87% or about 30% of the time, which broadly matched IMGT annotations. The classifier was reported to diagnose cytomegalovirus status with high specificity and sensitivity in both the original and validation cohorts. A further reported finding was that TCR beta sequences accurately predicted the HLA-A and HLA-B alleles for most subjects in the first cohort. The presence/absence analyses assumed that sequencing depth was roughly uniform across donors, and that assumption may not be true. A later analysis reported that several top co-occurrence clusters appeared linked to parvovirus B19, influenza, CMV and Epstein-Barr virus. Because the 87-base-pair reads could not distinguish some IMGT-functional V segments, including TRBV6-2 and TRBV6-3, those segments were excluded. In a later analysis, most CMV-associated TCR beta chains were found to appear HLA-restricted, with HLA associations seemingly driven largely by CMV exposure. A later analysis found that TCR association rates varied across HLA loci, with DRB1 alleles showing the most associated TCRs and HLA-C alleles the fewest. A group of highly shared sequence variants was considered likely to be a technical artifact of the sequencing pipeline. The study gave a list of under 200 TCR beta chains associated with cytomegalovirus. In vitro tests confirmed that a few of the cytomegalovirus-associated TCR beta chains recognize cytomegalovirus antigens. In a later genetic analysis, fewer N-insertions in productive TCRs were reported among donors in an Asian-associated ancestry cluster than the roughly 710-donor mean. While some public TCRs were present in many individuals, most TCR sequences turned up only very rarely across donors. V-gene and J-gene trimming of TCR beta chains was associated with a missense DCLRE1C variant in a later genetic analysis, and the association was replicated in an independent cohort. Over 15 rarely observed V segments, including chromosome 9 orphons, were excluded from the earlier analysis of approximately 500 of the donors because counts were too low. At a false discovery rate of 0.05, a later analysis linked around 17,000 TCR beta sequences to specific HLA alleles. Correlated functional status among segregating V segments might be attributable to linkage disequilibrium, but an unknown experimental factor could not be ruled out. For the cohort, immune exposure information was limited to CMV serostatus. In a later analysis, HLA-associated TCR beta chains showed more clonal expansion and lower generation probabilities than non-associated chains that were equally common. Strong co-occurrence of HLA alleles, especially DR and DQ, made assigning TCR associations to individual alleles difficult. Only TCR beta chains were sequenced in this cohort, and the absence of alpha or paired-chain data limited detectable features. Because some donors lacked HLA typing at each locus, the association tests relied only on the typed subset. The authors suggested that the approach could potentially be generalized to other disease states and immunological phenotypes.

V lost 1 base and J lost 5 bases, and the count of bases not matched to a germline gene is 5. The germline V gene provides CDR1 SGDLS and CDR2 YYNGEE. Spanning cysteine to phenylalanine, the CDR3 consists of 15 amino acids. Solely the CDR3 DNA is kept, with 45 bases framed from the first base. Libraries were made using the immunoSEQ multiplex PCR assay. For the multiplex PCR, a mixture combining 60 forward primers for TCR Vbeta segments and 13 reverse primers for TCR Jbeta segments was used. Amplification of the CDR3 region of rearranged TCR beta genes was performed with a multiplex PCR assay on genomic DNA. On the Illumina HiSeq System, the amplified TCR beta libraries were sequenced as 87-base-pair reads. As for the authors' bioinformatics: Across the roughly 670 repertoires, a later analysis counted 75 million to 90 million unique TCR beta chains, some 11 million of which were shared by at least two donors. To remove PCR and sequencing errors, raw reads were error-corrected and collapsed into unique sequences using a nearest-neighbor algorithm that merged closely related sequences. Alignment of CDR3 sequences to IMGT reference sequences was used to assign V, D and J gene segments. For a sequence to be retained, at least a six-nucleotide match to both a V gene segment and a J gene segment was required. Rearrangements were called productive when the CDR3 lacked stop codons and stayed in frame with V and J; all others were non-productive. CDR3 was defined according to IMGT convention as the region running from the second conserved V-encoded cysteine to the conserved J-encoded phenylalanine. The earlier analysis of 500 to 600 of the donors excluded sequences that lacked an unambiguous match to a single V gene segment. In an earlier analysis of 587 of the donors, a V segment was called functional when productive rearrangements were above 56.7%, and segregating when the standard deviation between donors exceeded 5%. A statistical classification framework was developed to diagnose cytomegalovirus status using the catalog of TCR beta chain sequences. In a later analysis, V and J genes were assigned by comparing TCR nucleotide sequences against IMGT/GENE-DB human TR gene sequences. In a later analysis, CDR3 sequences and most-parsimonious VDJ recombination scenarios were assigned using the TCRdist pipeline. In a later analysis, every TCR beta chain was defined by the combination of its CDR3 amino acid sequence and its V-gene family, and reads without a unique V-gene family were dropped. To address suspected cross-contamination and a sequencing artifact, a later analysis removed around 600 highly shared, low-generation-probability nucleotide sequences. For each public chain, a later analysis derived a clonal expansion index from normalized ranks of inferred template counts within each repertoire. In a later analysis, generation probabilities were computed using a VDJ recombination model fitted to out-of-frame rearrangements, and the results were checked against IGoR. In a later analysis, TCR-TCR, TCR-HLA and TCR-CMV co-occurrence was scored with hypergeometric tests, and a repertoire-size bias correction was applied to TCR pairs. A later analysis estimated false discovery rates by permuting HLA or CMV assignments 20 times. In a later analysis, co-occurring TCRs were grouped using DBSCAN, and TCRdist sequence similarity was added for clustering within HLA-allele-positive subsets. Co-occurrence clustering excluded repertoires with fewer than 30,000 or more than 120,000 public chains, plus five with anomalous nucleotide sharing. This is the immuneACCESS table as TCRdb keeps it, with only in-frame sequences that have V and J called. A part of the clones is gone; compared with another copy, unresolved V genes explain less than half, and the rest is unexplained. D and trimming come from the DNA, and the V and J calls and clone size come from that table. The sample includes approximately 160,000 clones, with around 81% observed a single time. Roughly 1% of the sample lies in the top ten.

In total, about 650 healthy bone marrow donors made up the cohort. At the time of sampling, all cohort members were nominally healthy, though unrecorded immune exposures were likely present. The donor tested CMV seronegative, placing the donor among the 350 to 400 seronegative members of the cohort. A peripheral blood sample was provided by each donor, and peripheral blood mononuclear cells were used for TCR beta sequencing. Genomic DNA extraction from the blood cell samples was performed with the Qiagen DNeasy Blood Extraction Kit. Notes on this clone: Its antigen is currently not known. Base qualities are not at hand, and no much larger clone is one base apart.

This clonotype was obtained from a woman between 35 and 50 years old in good health and CMV-seronegative. Recombination joined TRBV9 with TRBJ2-1; 8 central bases correspond to TRBD1. The sample taken for sequencing was PBMCs. In nucleotides, the sequence is TGTGCCAGCAGCGTATCAGGGGGCGCGGACAATGAGCAGTTCTTC. It translates as CASSVSGGADNEQFF. Outside the CDR3, residues come from the reference TRBV9 and TRBJ2-1 proteins, so the full variable domain is: DSGVTQTPKHLITATGQRVTLRCSPRSGDLSVYWYQQSLDQGLQFLIQYYNGEERAKGNILERFSAQQFPDLHSELNLSSLELGDSALYFCASSVSGGADNEQFFGPGTRLTVL.